One and the same sample provided the 24 T cell receptor beta chains below, sequenced in a study of blood T cell repertoires in COVID-19. Method: immunoSEQ multiplex PCR; TCRdb's copy keeps in-frame clones and lacks some. The sample has under 250,000 clones; over 75% are singletons. Input material: peripheral blood. The receptors shown here come from a woman of 80 years or more with acute or convalescent COVID-19.

The chain couples TRBV3-1 (or the pseudogene TRBV3-2) to TRBJ1-2, with D unresolved. The CDR3 has 15 amino acids. With 4 bases removed from V and 4 bases from J, the gap between germline ends came to 16 bases. Germline CDR1 is LGHDT and CDR2 is YNNKEL (reference sequence). Written as DNA, the CDR3 is TGTGCCAGCAGCCCAACCCCTGGCAGCGTCTATGGCTACACCTTC. This encodes CASSPTPGSVYGYTF.

The genes are TRBV29-1 and TRBJ1-4, with D tentatively TRBD1 (5 bases). Germline CDR1 and CDR2: SQVTM and ANQGSEA. V was shortened by 5 bases and J by 7 bases, with 14 bases between the two germline ends. The CDR3 consists of 13 residues. CDR3 sequence: CSVLMSGGEKLFF. The CDR3 coding sequence is TGCAGCGTTTTGATGTCGGGGGGTGAAAAACTGTTTTTT.

V and J are TRBV6-5 and TRBJ2-5; 8 bases align to TRBD1. The CDR3 spans 14 residues. Germline CDR1 and CDR2: MNHEY and SVGAGI. V trimming: 6 bases; J trimming: 8 bases; junction bases outside the gene matches: 11. CDR3 amino acids: CASRRDRGWETQYF. The CDR3 bases are TGTGCCAGCAGGAGAGACAGGGGATGGGAAACCCAGTACTTC.

The CDR3 loop reads CAWSEGQWNYGYTF. The DNA of the CDR3 is TGTGCCTGGAGTGAGGGACAGTGGAACTATGGCTACACCTTC. J is TRBJ1-2 and V is TRBV30; 7 bases fit TRBD1. Unmatched junction bases numbered 4, after V lost 1 base and J lost 2 bases. Germline V gene lookup returns CDR1 GTSNPN and CDR2 SVGIG (reference sequence). The CDR3 loop spans 14 amino acids.

J is TRBJ1-2 and V is TRBV12-3 or TRBV12-4, with no clear D. This CDR3 contains 11 residues. Trimming pared 5 bases from V and 7 bases from J, leaving 8 bases between. This CDR3 is CASSNNIGYTF. As DNA, the CDR3 is TGTGCCAGCAGTAACAATATTGGCTACACCTTC.

The J gene is TRBJ1-6, the V gene TRBV27; weak D call: TRBD1 (6 bases). The ends were cut back, 7 bases at V and 0 bases at J, with 10 bases in the middle. Germline-derived CDR1 and CDR2 are MNHEY and SMNVEV (reference sequence). CDR3 length: 15 amino acids. As DNA, the CDR3 is TGTGCCAGCAAGGGGGAAAGCTCCTATAATTCACCCCTCCACTTT. Its protein product is CASKGESSYNSPLHF.

With respect to this clone: At the DNA level, this CDR3 is encoded by other sequences in the same sample as well. This sequence joins TRBV28 and TRBJ1-2; no reliable D call. The length of the CDR3 is 12 residues. V lost 1 base and J lost 3, with 3 bases in between. Germline V lookup: CDR1 MDHEN, CDR2 SYDVKM. The CDR3 DNA sequence: TGTGCCAGCAGTTTATCGGACTATGGCTACACCTTC. Its protein is CASSLSDYGYTF.

The CDR3 bases are TGTGCCAGCAGCCAAGATCCCGGTACCGCAGATACGCAGTATTTT. Its translation is CASSQDPGTADTQYF. V and J are TRBV3-1 (or the pseudogene TRBV3-2) and TRBJ2-3; D call uncertain. This CDR3 comprises 15 residues. Germline lookup yields CDR1 LGHDT and CDR2 YNNKEL (reference sequence). The germline V and J ends were trimmed by 0 bases and 4 bases, with 11 bases remaining between them.

The CDR3 loop is CASNQGAIREQYF. The DNA of the CDR3 is TGTGCCAGCAACCAGGGGGCGATCCGCGAGCAGTACTTC. V and J are TRBV28 and TRBJ2-7; 8 bases match TRBD1. The germline gives CDR1 MDHEN, CDR2 SYDVKM. The CDR3 contains 13 residues. J was trimmed by 6 bases and V by 7 bases; bases with no gene match: 8. Full variable domain (remainder filled in from reference TRBV28 and TRBJ2-7): DVKVTQSSRYLVKRTGEKVFLECVQDMDHENMFWYRQDPGLGLRLIYFSYDVKMKEKGDIPEGYSVSREKKERFSLILESASTNQTSMYLCASNQGAIREQYFGPGTRLTVT.

V usage is TRBV4-1 and J usage is TRBJ1-1, with 8 bases aligning to TRBD1. This CDR3 has 14 residues. The germline V gene has CDR1 MGHRA and CDR2 YSYEKL. J gave up 4 bases and V 5 bases, and 6 bases lay outside the gene matches. The CDR3 loop is CASSDSTGGTEAFF. CDR3 DNA sequence: TGCGCCAGCAGCGACAGCACAGGGGGCACTGAAGCTTTCTTT.

This chain uses TRBV2 with TRBJ2-1; possibly TRBD2 for D (6 bases). The length of the CDR3 is 15 residues. Trimming stripped 7 bases from V and 2 bases from J, with 15 bases between. Germline V gives CDR1 SNHLY, CDR2 FYNNEI. The CDR3 protein is CASTPSPGAYNEQFF. CDR3 DNA: TGTGCCAGCACCCCGTCCCCGGGGGCCTACAATGAGCAGTTCTTC.

The chain links TRBV5-8 to TRBJ1-2; D is unclear. V shed 0 bases and J shed 3 bases, with 9 bases lying between them. CDR1 and CDR2 from the germline V gene are SGHTS and YDEGEE. This CDR3 is built from 14 residues. The CDR3 coding sequence is TGTGCCAGCAGCTTGGAGGGAGTCGACTATGGCTACACCTTC. This sequence encodes CASSLEGVDYGYTF. The full variable domain, rest sourced from reference TRBV5-8 and TRBJ1-2, is EAGVTQSPTHLIKTRGQQATLRCSPISGHTSVYWYQQALGLGLQFLLWYDEGEERNRGNFPPRFSGRQFPNYSSELNVNALELEDSALYLCASSLEGVDYGYTFGSGTRLTVV.

The chain couples TRBV7-9 to TRBJ2-7, with 10 bases identical to TRBD1. Germline assignment: CDR1 SEHNR and CDR2 FQNEAQ (reference sequence). The CDR3 covers 15 residues. The J segment lost 5 bases and the V segment lost 5 bases, leaving 9 bases of the junction unmatched. The CDR3 DNA is TGTGCCAGCAGCCTCATCGCCGGACAGGGGGACGAGCAGTACTTC. Translating gives CASSLIAGQGDEQYF. Looking up the rest from reference TRBV7-9 and TRBJ2-7 gives the full variable domain: DTGVSQNPRHKITKRGQNVTFRCDPISEHNRLYWYRQTLGQGPEFLTYFQNEAQLEKSRLLSDRFSAERPKGSFSTLEIQRTEQGDSAMYLCASSLIAGQGDEQYFGPGTRLTVT.

This chain connects TRBV5-1 to TRBJ2-2; D remains unclear. Germline CDR1 reads SGHRS; CDR2 reads YFSETQ. The CDR3 contains 15 residues. Trimming cost V 0 bases and J 8 bases, with 14 bases left between them. The CDR3 is CASSLEAASGGELFF. The DNA for the CDR3 is TGCGCCAGCAGCTTGGAAGCCGCCTCGGGTGGGGAGCTGTTTTTT. The full variable domain, in which reference TRBV5-1 and TRBJ2-2 provide the parts outside the CDR3, is KAGVTQTPRYLIKTRGQQVTLSCSPISGHRSVSWYQQTPGQGLQFLFEYFSETQRNKGNFPGRFSGRQFSNSRSEMNVSTLELGDSALYLCASSLEAASGGELFFGEGSRLTVL.

The V call is TRBV6-6, the J call TRBJ2-1; 8 nucleotides agree with TRBD2. Germline V gene data show CDR1 as MNHNY and CDR2 as SVGAGI (reference sequence). Trimming removed 7 bases from V and 13 bases from J; junction bases left unmatched: 15. The CDR3 runs to 14 residues. CDR3 sequence (DNA): TGTGCCAGCACCTTACAGGACGGGGGGGCCCTCCAGTTCTTC. This codes for CASTLQDGGALQFF.

This clone has a handful of counts. V is TRBV10-3 and J is TRBJ1-2; D uncertain. V was pared by 4 bases and J by 0 bases, with 12 bases between. The CDR3 contains 15 residues. Germline V gives CDR1 ENHRY, CDR2 SYGVKD. CDR3 nucleotide sequence: TGTGCCATCAGTGGAGGGCCGGCAGCTAACTATGGCTACACCTTC. Translation gives CAISGGPAANYGYTF.

The genes are TRBV2 and TRBJ2-3, with 14 bases that match TRBD2. This CDR3 has 17 residues. V was pared by 4 bases and J by 4 bases, with 7 bases of the junction left unmatched. CDR1 is SNHLY and CDR2 is FYNNEI in the germline V gene. The CDR3 bases are TGTGCCAGCAGTGGACTAGCGGGAGGGCCGGGGTCAGATACGCAGTATTTT. This sequence encodes CASSGLAGGPGSDTQYF.

A single count supports this clone. This chain joins TRBV6-5 and TRBJ1-6; no clear D gene. V was trimmed by 6 bases and J by 3 bases, leaving 6 bases between them. The germline CDR1 and CDR2 sequences are MNHEY and SVGAGI. This CDR3 contains 13 residues. CDR3 in amino acids: CASRSSYNSPLHF. The CDR3, as DNA: TGTGCCAGCAGAAGTAGCTATAATTCACCCCTCCACTTT.

This clone was counted only a few times. The V and J genes are TRBV12-3 or TRBV12-4 and TRBJ1-3, with D hard to call. This CDR3 has 13 amino acids. V was pared by 8 bases and J by 4 bases, with 12 bases between. CDR3 loop: CASAFAGGNTIYF. The CDR3 region has the DNA TGTGCCAGCGCCTTTGCGGGAGGAAACACCATATATTTT.

Only a few counts were recorded for this clone. This rearrangement joins TRBV29-1 to TRBJ1-5; 10 nucleotides line up with TRBD1. Germline CDR1 is SQVTM and CDR2 is ANQGSEA. The junction had 5 bases not matched to a gene; V was cut back by 4 bases and J by 5 bases. CDR3 length: 14 residues. CDR3 sequence (DNA): TGCAGCGTTGCCGCAGGGACAGGGGATCAGCCCCAGCATTTT. The encoded protein is CSVAAGTGDQPQHF.

The rearrangement links TRBV9 to TRBJ1-1; maybe TRBD1 (5 bases). Germline V gene sequence: CDR1 SGDLS, CDR2 YYNGEE. There are 15 residues in the CDR3. The V gene lost 4 bases and the J gene lost 2 bases, with 15 bases spanning the gap. The CDR3 loop is CASSPLGPGNTEAFF. The CDR3, as DNA: TGTGCCAGCAGCCCATTGGGGCCGGGTAACACTGAAGCTTTCTTT.

The CDR3 reads CASSFSREAYNEQFF. CDR3 sequence (DNA): TGTGCCAGCAGCTTCTCGAGGGAGGCCTACAATGAGCAGTTCTTC. The rearrangement joins TRBV7-7 to TRBJ2-1, with D possibly being TRBD2 (6 bases). CDR1 is SSHAT, CDR2 FNYEAQ, per germline (reference sequence). The CDR3 extends over 15 amino acids. Trimming removed 3 bases from V and 2 bases from J, with 11 bases in between.

The genes are TRBV19 and TRBJ2-4; 10 nucleotides align to TRBD1. The CDR3 runs 15 residues. V dropped 3 bases and J dropped 1; count of bases not matched to a gene: 0. In germline, CDR1 is LNHDA, CDR2 SQIVND (reference sequence). The CDR3 here is CASSMGQGAKNIQYF. In DNA, the CDR3 is TGTGCCAGTAGTATGGGACAGGGGGCCAAAAACATTCAGTACTTC.

V gene TRBV7-2 combines with J gene TRBJ2-2; 11 bases align to TRBD2. The germline V gene has CDR1 SGHTA and CDR2 FQGNSA. Unmatched junction bases numbered 4, after V lost 3 bases and J lost 4 bases. The CDR3 length is 16 residues. CDR3 bases: TGTGCCAGCAGCTTTTATCTAGCGGGGGGCACCGGGGAGCTGTTTTTT. Its translation is CASSFYLAGGTGELFF.